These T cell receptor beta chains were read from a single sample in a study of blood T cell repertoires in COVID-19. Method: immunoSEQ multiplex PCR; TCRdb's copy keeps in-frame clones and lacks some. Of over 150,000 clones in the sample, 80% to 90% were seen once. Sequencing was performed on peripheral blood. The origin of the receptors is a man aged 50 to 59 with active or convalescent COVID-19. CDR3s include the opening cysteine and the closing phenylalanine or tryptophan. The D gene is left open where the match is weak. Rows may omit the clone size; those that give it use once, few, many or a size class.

CDR3: CASSPDGGGMNEQYF; D: TRBD2; V: TRBV7-3; size: few; J: TRBJ2-7
CDR3: CATSRDLSEPDRGSYEQYF; D: TRBD1; V: TRBV15; size: .; J: TRBJ2-7
CDR3: CASSYSEGVESPLHF; D: .; V: TRBV6-2/TRBV6-3; size: .; J: TRBJ1-6
CDR3: CASSYSRGTGNTEAFF; D: TRBD1; V: TRBV6-6; size: .; J: TRBJ1-1
CDR3: CASSLPGQGARRFVRQPQHF; D: TRBD1; V: TRBV28; size: once; J: TRBJ1-5
CDR3: CASSSDRESWMNTEAFF; D: TRBD1; V: TRBV6-2/TRBV6-3; size: .; J: TRBJ1-1
CDR3: CASSLDSNSGNTIYF; D: .; V: TRBV5-1; size: .; J: TRBJ1-3
CDR3: CASSDNIGQGGYTF; D: TRBD1; V: TRBV2; size: .; J: TRBJ1-2
CDR3: CASSPHIGISNTGELFF; D: .; V: TRBV6-2/TRBV6-3; size: .; J: TRBJ2-2
CDR3: CAWGGQALGEAFF; D: TRBD1; V: TRBV30; size: few; J: TRBJ1-1
CDR3: CASSQDALGGELFF; D: .; V: TRBV4-2; size: .; J: TRBJ2-2
CDR3: CASTPGQEVAYGYTF; D: .; V: TRBV19; size: .; J: TRBJ1-2
CDR3: CASSIGWGHTGELFF; D: .; V: TRBV5-4; size: .; J: TRBJ2-2
CDR3: CASRSAASLGQENYGYTF; D: TRBD1; V: TRBV28; size: .; J: TRBJ1-2
CDR3: CASAQWTSGYNEQFF; D: TRBD2; V: TRBV6-5; size: few; J: TRBJ2-1
CDR3: CASSRWGDPTEAFF; D: .; V: TRBV5-1; size: .; J: TRBJ1-1
CDR3: CSAKTGDGYTF; D: TRBD1; V: TRBV20-1; size: .; J: TRBJ1-2
CDR3: CSADRGKGNEQFF; D: TRBD1; V: TRBV29-1; size: .; J: TRBJ2-1
CDR3: CASSLNSGNTIYF; D: .; V: TRBV12-3/TRBV12-4; size: .; J: TRBJ1-3
CDR3: CAWSERQSYNSPLHF; D: .; V: TRBV30; size: .; J: TRBJ1-6
CDR3: CASSLLQVNYGYTF; D: .; V: TRBV5-1; size: .; J: TRBJ1-2
CDR3: CASSQDRLAGGPYNEQFF; D: TRBD2; V: TRBV3-1/TRBV3-2; size: .; J: TRBJ2-1
CDR3: CASTRTGPSNQPQHF; D: TRBD1; V: TRBV19; size: .; J: TRBJ1-5
CDR3: CASSTKGATEAFF; D: TRBD1; V: TRBV6-6; size: .; J: TRBJ1-1
CDR3: CASSDRGGSYNEQFF; D: TRBD2; V: TRBV13; size: .; J: TRBJ2-1
CDR3: CASSQTGEGGEKLFF; D: TRBD1; V: TRBV4-1; size: few; J: TRBJ1-4
CDR3: CASSSSGRSAYNEQFF; D: TRBD2; V: TRBV7-9; size: .; J: TRBJ2-1
CDR3: CASSEGRLATTNEKLFF; D: .; V: TRBV2; size: .; J: TRBJ1-4
CDR3: CASSSRRETENEKLFF; D: .; V: TRBV5-4; size: .; J: TRBJ1-4
CDR3: CAWDRGGETQYF; D: TRBD1; V: TRBV30; size: .; J: TRBJ2-5
CDR3: CASSQMFGQTYEQYF; D: .; V: TRBV4-3; size: .; J: TRBJ2-7
CDR3: CASSPLTSTDTQYF; D: .; V: TRBV18; size: .; J: TRBJ2-3
CDR3: CASKNLLGNTGELFF; D: .; V: TRBV18; size: .; J: TRBJ2-2
CDR3: CASTQGSTAGWPQHF; D: .; V: TRBV19; size: .; J: TRBJ1-5
CDR3: CATSDRRVSTDTQYF; D: .; V: TRBV24-1; size: .; J: TRBJ2-3
CDR3: CASSHVQRGNTEAFF; D: .; V: TRBV5-4; size: once; J: TRBJ1-1
CDR3: CASSLRRLAGAQRLGEQFF; D: TRBD2; V: TRBV7-9; size: few; J: TRBJ2-1
CDR3: CASSLRSGEETQYF; D: .; V: TRBV4-2; size: .; J: TRBJ2-5
CDR3: CASSLRRGSGNTIYF; D: .; V: TRBV5-5; size: .; J: TRBJ1-3
CDR3: CASTRTGYQEAFF; D: TRBD1; V: TRBV28; size: .; J: TRBJ1-1
CDR3: CASSYFGTQYGYTF; D: .; V: TRBV6-5; size: .; J: TRBJ1-2
CDR3: CASSLSLGQHNEQFF; D: .; V: TRBV7-2; size: .; J: TRBJ2-1
CDR3: CASSQSTGREETQYF; D: .; V: TRBV4-2; size: once; J: TRBJ2-5
CDR3: CASSPRTGARNTEAFF; D: TRBD1; V: TRBV25-1; size: .; J: TRBJ1-1
CDR3: CASSYGLAGAYNEQFF; D: TRBD2; V: TRBV7-3; size: .; J: TRBJ2-1
CDR3: CASSPGQGGGQPQHF; D: TRBD1; V: TRBV7-2; size: .; J: TRBJ1-5
CDR3: CATSDLGGSYGYTF; D: .; V: TRBV24-1; size: .; J: TRBJ1-2
CDR3: CASSLGVIAGGETQYF; D: TRBD2; V: TRBV7-6; size: .; J: TRBJ2-5
CDR3: CASSQDSGQGTNSPLHF; D: TRBD1; V: TRBV4-3; size: .; J: TRBJ1-6
CDR3: CASRLLADEKLFF; D: .; V: TRBV6-5; size: .; J: TRBJ1-4
CDR3: CASRERNSPLHF; D: .; V: TRBV27; size: once; J: TRBJ1-6
CDR3: CASSDEGVTYEQYF; D: .; V: TRBV2; size: .; J: TRBJ2-7
CDR3: CASSGGQGASQPQHF; D: TRBD1; V: TRBV6-5; size: .; J: TRBJ1-5
CDR3: CASSLTGDQPQHF; D: TRBD1; V: TRBV12-3/TRBV12-4; size: .; J: TRBJ1-5
CDR3: CASSLARGPNYGYTF; D: TRBD1; V: TRBV7-9; size: .; J: TRBJ1-2